The 25 T cell receptor beta chains reported below all come from one sample, sequenced in a study of blood T cell repertoires in COVID-19. Produced via immunoSEQ multiplex PCR; TCRdb's table is partial and in-frame only. Of more than 300,000 clones detected, over 70% appear once; the ten largest clones hold nearly 6.5%. The specimen sequenced was peripheral blood. Receptors were obtained from a woman in her forties or fifties with COVID-19, enrolled during active disease.

V gene TRBV5-4 combines with J gene TRBJ2-5, with 7 nucleotides matching TRBD1. Germline V lookup: CDR1 SGHNT, CDR2 YYREEE (reference sequence). The CDR3 consists of 14 residues. V was clipped by 2 bases and J by 3 bases; unmatched bases: 4. The CDR3 loop is CASSLGGGEETQYF. CDR3 nucleotide sequence: TGTGCCAGCAGCTTAGGGGGCGGCGAAGAGACCCAGTACTTC.

This chain connects TRBV2 to TRBJ2-5; tentative D call: TRBD1 (5 bases). The CDR3 sequence is 13 residues long. Germline loops: CDR1 SNHLY, CDR2 FYNNEI. The V end was cut by 8 bases, the J end by 5 bases, with 15 bases between. The CDR3 sequence is CASGRQSGETQYF. In DNA, the CDR3 is TGTGCCAGCGGACGACAGTCAGGGGAGACCCAGTACTTC.

The V and J genes are TRBV5-1 and TRBJ2-2; D might be TRBD1 (6 bases). CDR3 size: 15 residues. Germline CDR1 and CDR2: SGHRS and YFSETQ. V was shortened by 5 bases and J by 4 bases, with 15 bases between the two germline ends. The CDR3 spells CASSDLTGSTGELFF. CDR3 DNA: TGCGCCAGCAGTGACCTGACAGGCTCCACCGGGGAGCTGTTTTTT.

The CDR3 here is CASSPGTPLPLYF. The CDR3 nucleotides are TGTGCCAGTAGTCCGGGGACACCTTTACCATTGTACTTC. V gene TRBV19 combines with J gene TRBJ2-7, with D maybe TRBD1 (6 bases). The CDR3 loop spans 13 amino acids. Trimming cost V 5 bases and J 12 bases, with 20 bases left between them. Germline V CDR1 and CDR2: LNHDA, SQIVND (reference sequence).

The chain joins TRBV5-1 to TRBJ2-1, with no clear D. Trimming cost V 0 bases and J 7 bases, with 14 bases left between them. Germline values: CDR1 SGHRS, CDR2 YFSETQ. This CDR3 is 15 amino acids long. The DNA of the CDR3 is TGCGCCAGCAGCTTGGAATTTTCCATCGGGAATGAGCAGTTCTTC. It encodes CASSLEFSIGNEQFF.

The chain recombines TRBV10-1 with TRBJ2-7, with 11 bases matching TRBD2. The CDR3 contains 14 residues. Germline assignment: CDR1 WNHNN and CDR2 SYGVQD (reference sequence). The ends lost 5 bases at V and 2 bases at J; junction bases unmatched: 2. CDR3 nucleotides: TGCGCCAGCAGTCTAGCGGGAGGTGCCTACGAGCAGTACTTC. This gives the protein CASSLAGGAYEQYF.

The chain couples TRBV3-1 (or the pseudogene TRBV3-2) to TRBJ2-7; 10 bases agree with TRBD2. The CDR3 runs to 16 residues. Germline CDR1 and CDR2: LGHDT and YNNKEL (reference sequence). Trimming at V came to 5 bases and at J to 0 bases, leaving 7 bases not matched to a gene. The CDR3 DNA is TGTGCCAGCAGCGCGGGACTAGCGTCGAGCTCCTACGAGCAGTACTTC. Its protein is CASSAGLASSSYEQYF.

This clone was detected only once. This chain links TRBV19 with TRBJ1-1; D is uncertain. Germline CDR1 reads LNHDA; CDR2 reads SQIVND (reference sequence). Trimming removed 5 bases at V and 4 bases at J, with 17 bases between. This CDR3 spans 15 amino acids. CDR3 loop: CASSRGEGLSTEAFF. As DNA, the CDR3 is TGTGCCAGTAGTCGGGGTGAAGGGCTATCCACTGAAGCTTTCTTT.

This clone was observed a single time. J is TRBJ2-7 and V is TRBV5-5; 8 bases line up with TRBD1. The CDR3 runs 15 residues. Germline CDR1 reads SGHKS; CDR2 reads YYEKEE (reference sequence). The trim removed 4 bases at V and 2 bases at J, leaving 8 bases unmatched. In nucleotides, the CDR3 is TGTGCCAGCAGCCTTGGACAGGGCCCGACCTACGAGCAGTACTTC. It encodes CASSLGQGPTYEQYF.

This chain connects TRBV20-1 to TRBJ2-7; D gene unclear. The CDR3 loop spans 12 amino acids. V gave up 3 bases and J gave up 3 bases, with 9 bases separating them. The germline V gene has CDR1 DFQATT and CDR2 SNEGSKA (reference sequence). The CDR3 bases are TGCAGTGCTAGTCGACGAGGCTACGAGCAGTACTTC. This translates into CSASRRGYEQYF.

Notes on this clone: An end of the junction differs from the germline gene, which may be a read error. V usage is TRBV7-8 and J usage is TRBJ1-4; D might be TRBD1 (5 bases). This CDR3 comprises 12 residues. The germline CDR1 and CDR2 sequences are SGHVS and FQNEAQ. The CDR3 here is CASSYPGRALHF. The CDR3 DNA reads TGTGCCAGCAGCTACCCTGGCAGGGCACTCCATTTT.

The J gene is TRBJ1-1, the V gene TRBV14; 9 bases match TRBD1. The germline gives CDR1 SGHDN, CDR2 FVKESK. The ends lost 3 bases at V and 3 bases at J; junction bases unmatched: 8. CDR3 length equals 16 residues. DNA of the CDR3: TGTGCCAGCAGCCACCGCGTAAACAGGGGGCACACTGAAGCTTTCTTT. Translated, it gives CASSHRVNRGHTEAFF.

J is TRBJ2-7 and V is TRBV2; 12 nucleotides line up with TRBD2. V gave up 0 bases and J gave up 6 bases; unmatched junction bases: 3. The CDR3 is 15 amino acids. Germline V gene data show CDR1 as SNHLY and CDR2 as FYNNEI. The CDR3 region is CASSEATSGSSEQYF. The CDR3, as DNA: TGTGCCAGCAGTGAAGCGACTAGCGGGAGTAGCGAGCAGTACTTC.

This clone occurred once. This chain joins TRBV28 and TRBJ2-3; 7 bases match TRBD1. V shed 6 bases and J 3 bases; nucleotides not matched to a gene: 9. Germline V gives CDR1 MDHEN, CDR2 SYDVKM. This CDR3 comprises 15 residues. This CDR3 is CASRTQGYLTDTQYF. CDR3 nucleotide sequence: TGTGCCAGCAGAACACAGGGGTATTTGACAGATACGCAGTATTTT.

V gene TRBV29-1 combines with J gene TRBJ2-7; 8 positions match TRBD1. J gave up 7 bases and V 6 bases, and 8 bases lay outside the gene matches. This CDR3 has 12 amino acids. The V gene's germline CDR1 is SQVTM and CDR2 ANQGSEA. The CDR3 is CSVSQGVGEQYF. The CDR3 DNA reads TGCAGCGTCTCACAGGGGGTCGGGGAGCAGTACTTC.

The chain couples TRBV4-2 to TRBJ2-7, with 8 nucleotides matching TRBD1. The V segment lost 2 bases and the J segment 3 bases; nucleotides outside the gene matches: 9. There are 16 residues in the CDR3. Germline V gene sequence: CDR1 LGHNA, CDR2 YNFKEQ. The CDR3 DNA sequence: TGTGCCAGCAGCCAATCCATCGGACAGGGAGGCTACGAGCAGTACTTC. Translation gives CASSQSIGQGGYEQYF.

This chain uses TRBV5-1 with TRBJ2-1; D unclear. The germline gives CDR1 SGHRS, CDR2 YFSETQ. V gave up 0 bases and J gave up 0 bases, with 4 bases separating them. The CDR3 extends over 14 amino acids. CDR3 in DNA: TGCGCCAGCAGCTTGGACAGCTCCTACAATGAGCAGTTCTTC. Amino acids: CASSLDSSYNEQFF. The full variable domain, in which reference TRBV5-1 and TRBJ2-1 provide the parts outside the CDR3, is KAGVTQTPRYLIKTRGQQVTLSCSPISGHRSVSWYQQTPGQGLQFLFEYFSETQRNKGNFPGRFSGRQFSNSRSEMNVSTLELGDSALYLCASSLDSSYNEQFFGPGTRLTVL.

This clone was detected only a few times. The J gene is TRBJ2-7, the V gene TRBV7-9, with a possible D match to TRBD1 (6 bases). The V and J ends lost 6 bases and 5 bases respectively, with 17 bases between them. The CDR3 runs to 14 residues. Germline V gene data show CDR1 as SEHNR and CDR2 as FQNEAQ (reference sequence). The CDR3 loop reads CASRPTGSADEQYF. The CDR3 region has the DNA TGTGCCAGCAGGCCCACAGGGTCTGCGGACGAGCAGTACTTC.

This clone was found a few times. The V gene is TRBV27, the J gene TRBJ2-1, with 7 positions matching TRBD2. CDR3 length: 14 residues. CDR1 and CDR2 (germline): MNHEY, SMNVEV (reference sequence). The V gene end was trimmed by 4 bases and the J gene end by 6 bases; junction bases not matched to a gene: 6. The CDR3: CASSSGTTSNEQFF. Here the CDR3 DNA reads TGTGCCAGCAGTTCCGGGACTACCAGCAATGAGCAGTTCTTC.

The V call is TRBV3-1 (or the pseudogene TRBV3-2), the J call TRBJ1-2; 7 bases agree with TRBD1. Trimming cost V 4 bases and J 3 bases; bases outside gene matches: 17. This CDR3 has 18 residues. Germline-derived CDR1 and CDR2 are LGHDT and YNNKEL (reference sequence). The CDR3 loop reads CASSPTRGQTPGHYGYTF. The CDR3 region has the DNA TGTGCCAGCAGCCCGACCCGGGGACAGACCCCGGGGCACTATGGCTACACCTTC.

In this sample, this clone turned up once. The chain carries TRBV6-5 and TRBJ2-1; D not resolved. There are 13 residues in the CDR3. CDR1 is MNHEY and CDR2 is SVGAGI in the germline V gene. With 7 bases removed from V and 7 bases from J, the gap between germline ends came to 14 bases. DNA of the CDR3: TGTGCCAGCAAGGTCAGCAAGAGGAATGAGCAGTTCTTC. Translation gives CASKVSKRNEQFF.

This chain joins TRBV6-5 and TRBJ2-3; TRBD2 aligns across 10 bases. The length of the CDR3 is 15 residues. Germline assignment: CDR1 MNHEY and CDR2 SVGAGI. The V and J ends lost 6 bases and 6 bases, in that order; junction bases with no gene match: 9. The chain's CDR3 is CASRSSGRASDTQYF. The DNA of the CDR3 is TGTGCCAGCAGGTCCAGCGGGAGGGCCTCGGATACGCAGTATTTT.

This clone was seen a few times. The CDR3 region has the DNA TGTGCCAGCGGCCAGATGAACACTGAAGCTTTCTTT. Translation gives CASGQMNTEAFF. This rearrangement joins TRBV11-3 to TRBJ1-1; D gene ambiguous. V lost 8 bases to trimming and J lost 0 bases, with 7 bases between them. CDR3 length: 12 residues. The germline gives CDR1 SGHNT, CDR2 YENEEA.

This chain uses TRBV29-1 with TRBJ2-1, with 12 bases aligning to TRBD2. This CDR3 is 19 amino acids long. The germline CDR1 and CDR2 sequences are SQVTM and ANQGSEA. V lost 2 bases and J lost 2; bases outside the gene matches: 13. The CDR3 protein is CSVESIGGLAGYPYNEQFF. The CDR3 DNA sequence: TGCAGCGTTGAATCCATAGGTGGACTAGCGGGATATCCCTACAATGAGCAGTTCTTC.

The chain uses TRBV6-6 and TRBJ2-1, with 12 bases that match TRBD2. Germline V lookup: CDR1 MNHNY, CDR2 SVGAGI (reference sequence). The CDR3 runs to 15 residues. V was pared by 5 bases and J by 12 bases, with 11 bases of the junction left unmatched. CDR3 protein: CASSGTSGPFRVQFF. The CDR3 region has the DNA TGTGCCAGCAGTGGGACTAGCGGGCCCTTCCGGGTGCAGTTCTTC.